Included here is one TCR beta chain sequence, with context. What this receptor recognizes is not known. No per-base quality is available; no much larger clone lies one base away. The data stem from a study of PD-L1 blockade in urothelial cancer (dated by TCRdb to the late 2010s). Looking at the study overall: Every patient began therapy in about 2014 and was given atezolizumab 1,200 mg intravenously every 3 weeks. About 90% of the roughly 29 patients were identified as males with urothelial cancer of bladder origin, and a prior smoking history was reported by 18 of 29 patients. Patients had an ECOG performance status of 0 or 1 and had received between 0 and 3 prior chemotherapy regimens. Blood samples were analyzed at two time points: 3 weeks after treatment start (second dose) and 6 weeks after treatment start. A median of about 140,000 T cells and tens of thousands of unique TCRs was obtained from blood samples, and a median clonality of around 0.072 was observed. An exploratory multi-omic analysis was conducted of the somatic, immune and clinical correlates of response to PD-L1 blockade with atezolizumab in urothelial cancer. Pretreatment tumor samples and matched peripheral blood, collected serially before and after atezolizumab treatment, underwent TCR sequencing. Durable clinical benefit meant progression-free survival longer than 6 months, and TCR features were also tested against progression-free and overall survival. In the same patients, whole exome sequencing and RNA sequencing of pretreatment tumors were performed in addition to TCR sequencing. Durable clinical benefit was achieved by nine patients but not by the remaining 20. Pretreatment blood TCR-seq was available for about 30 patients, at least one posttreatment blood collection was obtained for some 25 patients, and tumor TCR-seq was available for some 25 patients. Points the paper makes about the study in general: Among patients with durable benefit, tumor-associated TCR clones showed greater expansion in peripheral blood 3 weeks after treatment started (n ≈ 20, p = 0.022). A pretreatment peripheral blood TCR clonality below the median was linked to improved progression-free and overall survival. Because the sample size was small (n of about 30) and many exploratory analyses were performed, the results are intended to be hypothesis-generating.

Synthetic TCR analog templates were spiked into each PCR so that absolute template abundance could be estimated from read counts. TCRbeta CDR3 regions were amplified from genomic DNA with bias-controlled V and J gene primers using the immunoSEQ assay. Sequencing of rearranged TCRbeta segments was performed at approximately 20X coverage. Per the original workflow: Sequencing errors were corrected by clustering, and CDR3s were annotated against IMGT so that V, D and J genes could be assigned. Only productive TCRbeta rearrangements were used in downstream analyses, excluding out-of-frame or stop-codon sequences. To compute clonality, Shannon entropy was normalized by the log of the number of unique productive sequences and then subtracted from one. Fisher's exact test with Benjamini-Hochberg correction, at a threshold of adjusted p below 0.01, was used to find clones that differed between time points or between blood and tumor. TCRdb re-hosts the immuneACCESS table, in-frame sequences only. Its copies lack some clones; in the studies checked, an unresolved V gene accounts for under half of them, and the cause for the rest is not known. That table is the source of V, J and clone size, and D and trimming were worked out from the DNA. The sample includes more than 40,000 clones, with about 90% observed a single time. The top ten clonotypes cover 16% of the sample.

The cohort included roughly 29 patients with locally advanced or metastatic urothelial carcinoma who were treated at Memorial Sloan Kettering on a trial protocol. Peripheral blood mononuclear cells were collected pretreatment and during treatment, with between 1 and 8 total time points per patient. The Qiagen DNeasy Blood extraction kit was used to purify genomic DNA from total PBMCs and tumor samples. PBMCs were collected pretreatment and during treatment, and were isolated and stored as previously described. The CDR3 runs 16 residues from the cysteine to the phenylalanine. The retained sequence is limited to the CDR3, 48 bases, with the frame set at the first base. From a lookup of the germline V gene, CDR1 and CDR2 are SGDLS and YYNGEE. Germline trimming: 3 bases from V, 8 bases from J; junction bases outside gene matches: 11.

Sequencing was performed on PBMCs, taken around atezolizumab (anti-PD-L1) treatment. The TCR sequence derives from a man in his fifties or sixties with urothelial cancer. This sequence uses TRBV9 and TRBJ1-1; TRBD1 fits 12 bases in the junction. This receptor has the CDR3 CASSARGQGALGEAFF. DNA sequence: TGTGCCAGCAGCGCGAGGGGACAGGGGGCCTTGGGGGAAGCTTTCTTT.